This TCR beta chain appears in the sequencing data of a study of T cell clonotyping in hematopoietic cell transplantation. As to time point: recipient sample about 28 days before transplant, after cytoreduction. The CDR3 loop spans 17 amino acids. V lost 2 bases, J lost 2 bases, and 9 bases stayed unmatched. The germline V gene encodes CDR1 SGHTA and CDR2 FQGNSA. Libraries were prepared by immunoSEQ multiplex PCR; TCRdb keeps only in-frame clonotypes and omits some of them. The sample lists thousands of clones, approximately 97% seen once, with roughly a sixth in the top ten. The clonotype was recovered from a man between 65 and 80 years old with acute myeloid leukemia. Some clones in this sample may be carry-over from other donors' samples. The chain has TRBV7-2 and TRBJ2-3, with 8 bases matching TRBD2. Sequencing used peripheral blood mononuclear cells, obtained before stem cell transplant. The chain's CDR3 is CASSLPLSGANTDTQYF. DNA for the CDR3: TGTGCCAGCAGCTTACCTCTTAGCGGGGCCAACACAGATACGCAGTATTTT.